The rows below give T cell receptor beta chains drawn from one sample of a study of control samples from healthy donors and cancer patients. Using immunoSEQ multiplex PCR, the repertoire was profiled, and TCRdb retains in-frame clones only, with some absent. In the table there are 85,000 to 90,000 clones, 85% of which are singletons. Sequencing was carried out using blood. Every receptor here comes from a woman between 35 and 50 years old in good health. The CDR3 runs from the conserved cysteine through the conserved F or W.

>TRBJ2-7|TRBV11-3
CASSYPGLGYEQYF
>TRBJ1-2|TRBV18
CASSPQDRSYGYTF
>TRBJ1-1|TRBV5-6
CASSLDMGPGAFF
>TRBJ2-3|TRBV4-1
CASSLTSGQSTDTQYF
>TRBJ1-1|TRBV12-5
CASGLGQGVSTEAFF
>TRBJ2-3|TRBV7-2
CASSLGAGNPDTQYF
>TRBJ2-3|TRBV7-2
CASSYWNTDTQYF
>TRBJ2-1|TRBV5-6
CASSLSDSEQFF
>TRBJ1-1|TRBV30
CAWSVTDLNTEAFF
>TRBJ2-1|TRBV6-2/TRBV6-3
CASSNRAGLNEQFF
>TRBJ1-2|TRBV30
CAWRSQGNYGYTF
>TRBJ1-2|TRBV6-1
CASSESRGGYTF
>TRBJ2-7|TRBV12-3/TRBV12-4
CASRRTGSEQYF
>TRBJ2-1|TRBV14
CASSQEPLFLVSYNEQFF
>TRBJ1-1|TRBV18
CASSPGTGATEAFF
>TRBJ2-5|TRBV5-4
CASSPDVGQGGTAQYF
>TRBJ2-5|TRBV5-1
CASSLLAGSQETQYF
>TRBJ2-7|TRBV27
CASSWGAGAADEQYF
>TRBJ2-7|TRBV7-2
CASSFRDRADEQYF
>TRBJ1-1|TRBV19
CASSYRGGLAFF
>TRBJ2-5|TRBV23-1
CASSWEGQGQKTQYF
>TRBJ2-7|TRBV7-2
CASSPLGNTYEQYF
>TRBJ1-2|TRBV7-9
CASSRDRFINYGYTF
>TRBJ1-1|TRBV29-1
CSVDAGNGAEAFF
>TRBJ2-3|TRBV4-3
CASSQEASTDTQYF
>TRBJ2-3|TRBV5-1
CASSLGAGKDTQYF
>TRBJ1-2|TRBV6-6
CASSYDRGSYGYTF
>TRBJ1-1|TRBV30
CAWSPLNTEAFF
>TRBJ2-1|TRBV6-4
CASSPGLVSPNNEQFF
>TRBJ1-2|TRBV12-3/TRBV12-4
CASSPRTGDGYTF
>TRBJ1-2|TRBV5-5
CASSAGDGYGYTF
>TRBJ1-1|TRBV13
CASSPRRGDGPDTEAFF
>TRBJ1-1|TRBV6-4
CASSPPGPNTEAFF
>TRBJ2-2|TRBV6-5
CASSYLYGELFF
>TRBJ2-2|TRBV11-3
CASSTPGFGFPGELFF
>TRBJ1-2|TRBV12-3/TRBV12-4
CASSLAEGFGYTF
>TRBJ2-7|TRBV27
CASSLGGEFYEQYF
>TRBJ1-3|TRBV4-3
CASSQAGGTAGNTIYF
>TRBJ1-1|TRBV9
CASSVGDRGVGTEAFF
>TRBJ2-7|TRBV4-1
CASSQVIPGYEQYF
>TRBJ2-3|TRBV7-9
CASSLVLGSTDTQYF
>TRBJ1-1|TRBV6-5
CASSYARLNTEAFF
>TRBJ1-5|TRBV19
CASSIGQGRLSNQPQHF
>TRBJ2-1|TRBV5-4
CASSRQTSTYNEQFF
>TRBJ1-3|TRBV6-6
CASCVGVGNTIYF
>TRBJ1-1|TRBV7-2
CASSGLLNTEAFF
>TRBJ1-4|TRBV21-1
CASSPPRPGWEKLFF
>TRBJ1-2|TRBV19
CASSILNRANYGYTF
>TRBJ2-7|TRBV19
CASSFLQGTAYEQYF
>TRBJ2-7|TRBV6-2/TRBV6-3
CASSRGPYEQYF
>TRBJ2-7|TRBV6-6
CASSHALGQIRTTLSYEQYF
>TRBJ1-1|TRBV5-8
CASSRGGNTEAFF
>TRBJ2-3|TRBV12-5
CASGLGTLGTDTQYF
>TRBJ2-1|TRBV12-3/TRBV12-4
CASGGLSNEQFF
>TRBJ1-6|TRBV5-1
CASSLQVKGNSPLHF